One and the same sample provided the 28 T cell receptor beta chains below, sequenced in a study of response to subunit inactivated influenza vaccine. In TCRdb, the RT-PCR reads were re-called with MiXCR into one record per CDR3 protein. Of about 570,000 distinct CDR3 sequences detected, about 11% appear once; the ten largest clones hold 11%. Another study also made use of these data, one on T cells expressing NK-cell markers. Turning to that study: 5'RACE template switching built TCR beta cDNA with unique molecular identifiers.

The sequencing here drew on PBMCs from blood, taken on the day of vaccination. These receptors were obtained from a middle-aged man who received an inactivated influenza vaccine.

This clonotype was counted a few times. This chain joins TRBV20-1 and TRBJ2-3, with D possibly matching TRBD2 (5 bases). There are 12 residues in the CDR3. Germline assignment: CDR1 DFQATT and CDR2 SNEGSKA (reference sequence). Deletions cut 2 bases from V and 6 bases from J, with 9 bases between. This CDR3 reads CSARNPGDTQYF. The DNA for the CDR3 is TGCAGTGCTAGAAACCCGGGGGATACGCAGTATTTT.

The V gene is TRBV6-1, the J gene TRBJ1-2; 8 nucleotides align to TRBD1. V gave up 8 bases and J gave up 2 bases; unmatched junction bases: 4. The CDR3 has 13 amino acids. Per germline, CDR1 MNHNS and CDR2 SASEGT. The CDR3 loop reads CASWRQGNYGYTF. In DNA form, the CDR3 reads TGTGCCAGCTGGAGACAGGGGAACTATGGCTACACCTTC.

This sequence joins TRBV4-1 and TRBJ1-1; D gene uncertain. Between the trimmed V and J ends, which lost 2 bases and 5 bases, there was a span of 12 bases. The CDR3 totals 14 residues. The germline CDR1 and CDR2 sequences are MGHRA and YSYEKL. The CDR3 DNA reads TGCGCCAGCAGCCAACAACGTTCTAGGACTGAAGCTTTCTTT. This encodes CASSQQRSRTEAFF.

This chain links TRBV18 with TRBJ2-4, with D perhaps TRBD1 (6 bases). Trimming took 1 base from V and 5 from J, leaving 12 bases between them. Germline V gene lookup returns CDR1 KGHSH and CDR2 LQKENI. The CDR3 is 15 amino acids. The CDR3 spells CASSPLAGAENIQYF. The CDR3 nucleotides read TGTGCCAGCTCACCACTCGCAGGGGCTGAAAACATTCAGTACTTC.

The chain couples TRBV20-1 to TRBJ2-1, with TRBD2 matching over 8 bases. Germline loops: CDR1 DFQATT, CDR2 SNEGSKA (reference sequence). This CDR3 is built from 14 residues. V was clipped by 8 bases and J by 5 bases; unmatched bases: 11. CDR3 DNA: TGCAGTAGAGGTCTTACTAGCGGTAACAATGAGCAGTTCTTC. This sequence encodes CSRGLTSGNNEQFF.

CDR3 loop: CASSLQRRVTDTQYF. CDR3 DNA sequence: TGTGCCAGCAGCTTACAACGCAGGGTGACAGATACGCAGTATTTT. The rearrangement uses TRBV7-8 and TRBJ2-3, with a weak D call TRBD1 (5 bases). The length of the CDR3 is 15 residues. Trimming shortened V by 2 bases and J by 3 bases, and 12 bases separated the two germline ends. Per germline, CDR1 SGHVS and CDR2 FQNEAQ.

In this sample, this clonotype turned up a few times. The chain combines TRBV10-2 with TRBJ2-5; D possibly corresponds to TRBD2 (7 bases). With 9 bases removed from V and 9 bases from J, the gap between germline ends came to 11 bases. Germline CDR1 is WSHSY and CDR2 is SAAADI. The CDR3 covers 10 residues. The CDR3 DNA follows: TGCGCCAGGCCCGGGGGGCCCCAGTACTTC. It translates to CARPGGPQYF.

The rearrangement uses TRBV6-1 and TRBJ2-7; D gene uncertain. Germline V CDR1 and CDR2: MNHNS, SASEGT. The CDR3 covers 13 residues. The V gene lost 6 bases and the J gene lost 3 bases, with 12 bases spanning the gap. The CDR3, as DNA: TGTGCCAGCAGCCCCTATGCAGTCTACGAGCAGTACTTC. Encoded protein: CASSPYAVYEQYF.

This clonotype was recorded many times. The chain couples TRBV5-1 to TRBJ2-1, with TRBD2 as a possible D gene (7 bases). The CDR3 has 15 amino acids. Germline values: CDR1 SGHRS, CDR2 YFSETQ. The V end lost 3 bases, the J end lost 5 bases, and 15 bases lay between the germline ends. This chain's CDR3 is CASSSRGGYDNEQFF. The CDR3 DNA reads as TGCGCCAGCAGCTCGAGGGGGGGGTATGACAATGAGCAGTTCTTC.

This clonotype was seen a few times. As DNA, the CDR3 is TGCAGTGCTAGAGTGCACCACAATAGCGGGAGCAATGAGCAGTTCTTC. Translated: CSARVHHNSGSNEQFF. The chain is built from TRBV20-1 and TRBJ2-1, with TRBD2 identical over 9 bases. V was clipped by 1 base and J by 6 bases; unmatched bases: 10. Germline CDR1 is DFQATT and CDR2 is SNEGSKA (reference sequence). The CDR3 has 16 residues.

This clonotype occurred many times. This rearrangement joins TRBV6-5 to TRBJ1-6; 7 bases line up with TRBD1. The ends lost 4 bases at V and 6 bases at J; junction bases unmatched: 3. Germline-derived CDR1 and CDR2 are MNHEY and SVGAGI. This CDR3 spans 14 amino acids. CDR3 region: CASSSTGVNSPLHF. In nucleotides, the CDR3 is TGTGCCAGCAGTTCAACAGGGGTTAATTCACCCCTCCACTTT.

This clonotype appeared a few times. V usage is TRBV5-6 and J usage is TRBJ2-5; a weak D match, TRBD1 (7 bases). Germline-derived CDR1 and CDR2 are SGHDT and YYEEEE. The CDR3 has 14 amino acids. Deletions cut 3 bases from V and 5 bases from J, with 14 bases between. CDR3 DNA sequence: TGTGCCAGCAGCTATCAGGGGGGTGTGGAGACCCAGTACTTC. Translated: CASSYQGGVETQYF.

This clonotype was counted a few times. The V and J genes are TRBV20-1 and TRBJ2-3; no definite D call. Germline CDR1 is DFQATT and CDR2 is SNEGSKA (reference sequence). V was cut by 1 base and J by 4 bases, with 15 bases left in between. The CDR3 contains 15 residues. The CDR3 loop reads CSARVWQEISDTQYF. The DNA for the CDR3 is TGCAGTGCTAGAGTCTGGCAGGAGATTTCAGATACGCAGTATTTT.

This clonotype has just a few counts. The CDR3 region has the DNA TGTGCCAGCAGCTTATCAGGCGGGAAGTTAGCGGGGGGCTACGAGCAGTACTTC. It encodes CASSLSGGKLAGGYEQYF. This rearrangement joins TRBV11-2 to TRBJ2-7, with 10 positions matching TRBD2. Germline CDR1 reads SGHAT; CDR2 reads FQNNGV. Losses at the gene ends were 2 bases for V and 3 bases for J; bases not matched to a gene: 13. This CDR3 has 18 amino acids.

The V and J genes are TRBV5-1 and TRBJ2-3, with unresolved D. Germline V gene data show CDR1 as SGHRS and CDR2 as YFSETQ. The CDR3 totals 14 residues. The V gene lost 0 bases and the J gene lost 3 bases, with 8 bases spanning the gap. The CDR3 spells CASSLGSATDTQYF. The CDR3 region has the DNA TGCGCCAGCAGCTTGGGCTCGGCAACAGATACGCAGTATTTT.

V gene TRBV2 combines with J gene TRBJ2-7, with TRBD1 as a possible D gene (6 bases). Looked up from germline, CDR1 is SNHLY and CDR2 is FYNNEI. This CDR3 region has 15 residues. The ends were cut back, 2 bases at V and 6 bases at J, with 17 bases in the middle. Here the CDR3 reads CASSELGQGRGEQYF. The CDR3 bases are TGTGCCAGCAGTGAATTGGGGCAGGGGCGAGGCGAGCAGTACTTC.

This clonotype was detected a few times. The chain carries TRBV11-2 and TRBJ2-7; D perhaps matches TRBD2 (6 bases). Trimming shortened V by 5 bases and J by 3 bases, and 11 bases separated the two germline ends. Germline V gene data show CDR1 as SGHAT and CDR2 as FQNNGV. The CDR3 extends over 13 amino acids. The CDR3 region is CASSAGPIYEQYF. CDR3 nucleotides: TGTGCCAGCAGCGCGGGACCAATCTACGAGCAGTACTTC.

In this sample, this clonotype turned up many times. The rearrangement joins TRBV10-3 to TRBJ1-4; a possible D gene is TRBD1 (5 bases). Germline-derived CDR1 and CDR2 are ENHRY and SYGVKD. The CDR3 length is 16 residues. Trimming removed 0 bases at V and 2 bases at J, with 10 bases between. The CDR3 bases are TGTGCCATCAGTGAGTCGCCCCAGGGTACTAATGAAAAACTGTTTTTT. It encodes CAISESPQGTNEKLFF.

This clonotype was counted many times. The chain is built from TRBV11-2 and TRBJ1-1; D possibly corresponds to TRBD1 (5 bases). CDR1 SGHAT and CDR2 FQNNGV come from the germline V gene. This CDR3 region has 16 residues. V was cut by 5 bases and J by 3 bases, with 19 bases left in between. In DNA, the CDR3 is TGTGCCAGCAGCCCACAGTGGGGCCTGGAGGACACTGAAGCTTTCTTT. Its protein is CASSPQWGLEDTEAFF.

This clonotype was seen a few times. This chain uses TRBV5-6 with TRBJ2-7; the D is unclear. The CDR3 has 12 residues. The germline gives CDR1 SGHDT, CDR2 YYEEEE. Between the trimmed V and J ends, which lost 4 bases and 1 base, there was a span of 6 bases. The CDR3 nucleotides are TGTGCCAGCAGCCGCTTATCCTACGAGCAGTACTTC. Translation: CASSRLSYEQYF.

The chain employs TRBV14 and TRBJ2-7; TRBD2 matches at 7 bases. The CDR3 is 16 amino acids. Germline V gene data show CDR1 as SGHDN and CDR2 as FVKESK. The J segment lost 4 bases and the V segment lost 0 bases, leaving 9 bases of the junction unmatched. CDR3 region: CASSQDLGGAMYEQYF. For the CDR3, the DNA is TGTGCCAGCAGCCAAGATCTGGGAGGGGCTATGTACGAGCAGTACTTC.

The V gene is TRBV3-1, the J gene TRBJ2-7, with 7 bases that match TRBD2. The junction had 8 bases not matched to a gene; V was cut back by 0 bases and J by 6 bases. This CDR3 has 15 residues. Germline V lookup: CDR1 LGHDT, CDR2 YNNKEL (reference sequence). CDR3 amino acids: CASSQDGLVRSEQYF. The CDR3, as DNA: TGTGCCAGCAGCCAAGACGGACTAGTGAGATCCGAGCAGTACTTC.

This clonotype was seen ten or more times. The chain has TRBV5-1 and TRBJ2-7, with 14 bases that match TRBD2. The CDR3 is 18 residues long. From germline, CDR1 is SGHRS and CDR2 YFSETQ. The V and J ends lost 0 bases and 3 bases, in that order; junction bases with no gene match: 8. The CDR3 sequence is CASSLGLGTSGSIYEQYF. DNA for the CDR3: TGCGCCAGCAGCTTGGGGCTTGGGACTAGCGGGAGTATCTACGAGCAGTACTTC.

This clonotype has only a few counts. The rearrangement uses TRBV28 and TRBJ2-2, with TRBD2 identical over 10 bases. Germline V CDR1 and CDR2: MDHEN, SYDVKM. This CDR3 spans 16 amino acids. J gave up 3 bases and V 4 bases, and 5 bases lay outside the gene matches. CDR3 DNA: TGTGCCAGCAGTTACTTTAGCGGGGGGTACACCGGGGAGCTGTTTTTT. Translation gives CASSYFSGGYTGELFF. Full variable domain (rest looked up from reference TRBV28 and TRBJ2-2): DVKVTQSSRYLVKRTGEKVFLECVQDMDHENMFWYRQDPGLGLRLIYFSYDVKMKEKGDIPEGYSVSREKKERFSLILESASTNQTSMYLCASSYFSGGYTGELFFGEGSRLTVL.

This clonotype has a handful of counts. The chain recombines TRBV7-8 with TRBJ1-2, with a tentative D call TRBD1 (5 bases). Per germline, CDR1 SGHVS and CDR2 FQNEAQ. The CDR3 is made up of 15 amino acids. Trimming pared 7 bases from V and 3 bases from J, leaving 18 bases between. The CDR3 DNA follows: TGTGCCAGCATGACCGGGGCTTGGGGGGACTATGGCTACACCTTC. This sequence encodes CASMTGAWGDYGYTF.

This clonotype was seen a handful of times. This sequence joins TRBV6-1 and TRBJ2-7, with a possible D match to TRBD1 (6 bases). This CDR3 is 11 amino acids long. V was pared by 8 bases and J by 3 bases, with 8 bases between. CDR1 is MNHNS, CDR2 SASEGT, per germline. The CDR3 region is CASWGHYEQYF. CDR3 nucleotide sequence: TGTGCCAGCTGGGGACACTACGAGCAGTACTTC.

The chain uses TRBV6-5 and TRBJ1-6, with 11 bases fitting TRBD1. The junction had 5 bases not matched to a gene; V was cut back by 1 base and J by 9 bases. Germline CDR1 MNHEY, CDR2 SVGAGI. The CDR3 runs to 16 residues. CDR3 in DNA: TGTGCCAGCAGTTACTTGGGACAGGGGGACTCTTCACCCCTCCACTTT. Amino acids: CASSYLGQGDSSPLHF.

This chain connects TRBV20-1 to TRBJ2-3; D is ambiguous. V dropped 6 bases and J dropped 5 bases, with 18 bases sitting between them. In germline, CDR1 is DFQATT, CDR2 SNEGSKA (reference sequence). The CDR3 is 14 amino acids. CDR3 sequence: CSANKALVGDTQYF. In DNA, the CDR3 is TGCAGTGCCAACAAGGCCCTGGTGGGAGATACGCAGTATTTT.